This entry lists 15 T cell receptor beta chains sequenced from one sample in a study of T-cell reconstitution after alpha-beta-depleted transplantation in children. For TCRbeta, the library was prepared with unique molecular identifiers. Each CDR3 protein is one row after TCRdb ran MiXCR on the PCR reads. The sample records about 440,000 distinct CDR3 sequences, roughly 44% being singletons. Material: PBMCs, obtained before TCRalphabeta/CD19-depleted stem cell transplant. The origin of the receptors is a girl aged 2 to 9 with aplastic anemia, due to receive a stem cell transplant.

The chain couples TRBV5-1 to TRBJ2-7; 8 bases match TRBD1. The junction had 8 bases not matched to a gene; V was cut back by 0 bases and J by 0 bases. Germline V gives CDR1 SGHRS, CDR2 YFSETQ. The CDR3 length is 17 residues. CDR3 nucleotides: TGCGCCAGCAGCTTGGCCCCGGGACAGGCGATCTCCTACGAGCAGTACTTC. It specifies CASSLAPGQAISYEQYF.

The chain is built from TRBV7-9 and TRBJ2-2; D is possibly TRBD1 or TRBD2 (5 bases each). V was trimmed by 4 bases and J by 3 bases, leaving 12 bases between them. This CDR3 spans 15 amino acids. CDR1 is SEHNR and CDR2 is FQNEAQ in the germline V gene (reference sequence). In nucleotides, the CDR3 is TGTGCCAGCAGCTATCCCAGAGGGGACACCGGGGAGCTGTTTTTT. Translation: CASSYPRGDTGELFF. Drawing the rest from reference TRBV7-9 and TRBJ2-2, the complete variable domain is DTGVSQNPRHKITKRGQNVTFRCDPISEHNRLYWYRQTLGQGPEFLTYFQNEAQLEKSRLLSDRFSAERPKGSFSTLEIQRTEQGDSAMYLCASSYPRGDTGELFFGEGSRLTVL.

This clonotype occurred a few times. The CDR3 reads CASSLRAHTDTQYF. The DNA for the CDR3 is TGTGCCAGCAGCTTAAGGGCACACACAGATACGCAGTATTTT. This chain connects TRBV7-2 to TRBJ2-3; D is uncertain. The V end was cut by 2 bases, the J end by 2 bases, with 8 bases between. The CDR3 covers 14 residues. The V gene's germline CDR1 is SGHTA and CDR2 FQGNSA.

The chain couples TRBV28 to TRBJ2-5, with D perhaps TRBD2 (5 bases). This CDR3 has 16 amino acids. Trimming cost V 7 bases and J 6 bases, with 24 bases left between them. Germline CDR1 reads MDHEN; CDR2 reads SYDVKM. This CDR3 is CASTPLSSDFPKTQYF. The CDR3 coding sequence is TGTGCCAGCACGCCTCTGTCTTCGGACTTTCCCAAGACCCAGTACTTC.

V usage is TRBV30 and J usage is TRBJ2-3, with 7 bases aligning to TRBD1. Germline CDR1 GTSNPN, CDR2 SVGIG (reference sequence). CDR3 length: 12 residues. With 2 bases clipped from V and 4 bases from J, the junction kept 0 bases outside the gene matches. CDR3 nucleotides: TGTGCCTGGAGTCAGGGGGCAGATACGCAGTATTTT. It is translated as CAWSQGADTQYF.

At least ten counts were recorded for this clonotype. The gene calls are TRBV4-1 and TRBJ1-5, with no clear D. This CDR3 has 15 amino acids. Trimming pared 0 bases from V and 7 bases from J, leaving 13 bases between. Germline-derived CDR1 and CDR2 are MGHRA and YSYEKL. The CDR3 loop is CASSQDIGLGQPQHF. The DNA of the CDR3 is TGCGCCAGCAGCCAAGACATTGGGTTAGGGCAGCCCCAGCATTTT.

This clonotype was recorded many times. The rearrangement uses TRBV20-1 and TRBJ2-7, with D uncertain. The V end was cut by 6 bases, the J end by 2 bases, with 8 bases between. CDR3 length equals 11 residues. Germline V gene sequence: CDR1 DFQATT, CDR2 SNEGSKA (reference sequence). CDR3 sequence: CSARHTYEQYF. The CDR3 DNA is TGCAGTGCCCGTCATACCTACGAGCAGTACTTC.

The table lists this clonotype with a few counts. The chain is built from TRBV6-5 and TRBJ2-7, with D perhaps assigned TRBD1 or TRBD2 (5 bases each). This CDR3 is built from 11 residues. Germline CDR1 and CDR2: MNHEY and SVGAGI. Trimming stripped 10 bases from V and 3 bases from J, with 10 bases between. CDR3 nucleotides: TGTGCCACCGGGGCAAACTACGAGCAGTACTTC. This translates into CATGANYEQYF.

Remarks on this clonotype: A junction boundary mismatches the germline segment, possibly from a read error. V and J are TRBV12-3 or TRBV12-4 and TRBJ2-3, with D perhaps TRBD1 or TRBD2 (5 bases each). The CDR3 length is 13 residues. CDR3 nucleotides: TGTGCCCGCAGTTTGGGACCCACAGATACGCAGTATTTT. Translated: CARSLGPTDTQYF.

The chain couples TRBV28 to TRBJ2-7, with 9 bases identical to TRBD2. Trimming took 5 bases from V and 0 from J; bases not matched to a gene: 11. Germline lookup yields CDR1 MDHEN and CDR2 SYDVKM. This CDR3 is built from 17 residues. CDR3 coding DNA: TGTGCCAGCAGTCCAATAGGTCTAGCGGGGACCTCCTACGAGCAGTACTTC. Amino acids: CASSPIGLAGTSYEQYF. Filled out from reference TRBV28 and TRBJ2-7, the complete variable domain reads DVKVTQSSRYLVKRTGEKVFLECVQDMDHENMFWYRQDPGLGLRLIYFSYDVKMKEKGDIPEGYSVSREKKERFSLILESASTNQTSMYLCASSPIGLAGTSYEQYFGPGTRLTVT.

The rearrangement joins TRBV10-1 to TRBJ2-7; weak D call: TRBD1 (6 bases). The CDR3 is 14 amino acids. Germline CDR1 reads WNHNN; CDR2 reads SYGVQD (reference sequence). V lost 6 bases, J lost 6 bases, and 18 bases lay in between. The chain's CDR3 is CASSRTAYFGEQYF. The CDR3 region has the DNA TGCGCCAGCAGCAGGACAGCCTACTTTGGCGAGCAGTACTTC.

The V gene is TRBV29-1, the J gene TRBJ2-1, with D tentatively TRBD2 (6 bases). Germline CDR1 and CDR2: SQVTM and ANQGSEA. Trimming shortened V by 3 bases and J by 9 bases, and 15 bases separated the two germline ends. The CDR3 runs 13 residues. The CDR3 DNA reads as TGCAGCGTTGAGCGGGGCCTGTCCAGTGAGCAGTTCTTC. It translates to CSVERGLSSEQFF.

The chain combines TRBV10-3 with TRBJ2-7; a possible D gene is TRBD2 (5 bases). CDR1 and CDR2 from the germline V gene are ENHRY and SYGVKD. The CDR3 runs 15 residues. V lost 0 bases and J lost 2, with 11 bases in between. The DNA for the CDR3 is TGTGCCATCAGTGAGTCCAGCGAGGGAGCCTACGAGCAGTACTTC. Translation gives CAISESSEGAYEQYF.

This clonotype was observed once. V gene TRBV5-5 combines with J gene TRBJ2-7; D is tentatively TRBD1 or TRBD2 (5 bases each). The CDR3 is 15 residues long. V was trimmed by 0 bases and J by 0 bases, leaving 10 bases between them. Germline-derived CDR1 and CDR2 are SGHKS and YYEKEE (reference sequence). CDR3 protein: CASSLAGPYSYEQYF. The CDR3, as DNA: TGTGCCAGCAGCTTGGCGGGACCTTACTCCTACGAGCAGTACTTC.

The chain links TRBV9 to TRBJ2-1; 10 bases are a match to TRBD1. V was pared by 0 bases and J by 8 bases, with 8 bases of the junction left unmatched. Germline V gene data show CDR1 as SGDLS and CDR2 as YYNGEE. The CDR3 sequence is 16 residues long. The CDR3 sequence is CASSVETGGSWDEQFF. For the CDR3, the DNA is TGTGCCAGCAGCGTAGAGACAGGGGGCTCGTGGGATGAGCAGTTCTTC.